A selection of T cell receptor beta chains follows, all from one sample in a study of shared clonotypes between healthy human individuals. The assay was immunoSEQ multiplex PCR, and TCRdb's table has in-frame clones only and misses some. The sample has more than 2,000,000 clones, more than 80% seen once. The sample was naive CD4+ T cells from PBMCs. Receptors were obtained from a man aged 18 to 30 in good health. Some clones in this sample may be carry-over from other donors' samples. CDR3s include the opening cysteine and the closing phenylalanine or tryptophan. A D gene is named only where the DNA matches it firmly.

TRBJ1-1,TRBV29-1,TRBD1,TGCAGCGTTGATTTTGGGACAGGGGGATGGACTGAAGCTTTCTTT,CSVDFGTGGWTEAFF
TRBJ1-1,TRBV30,-,TGTGCCTGGAGTGTAGGTTCTGGGGCAAGATTCACTGAAGCTTTCTTT,CAWSVGSGARFTEAFF
TRBJ1-1,TRBV28,-,TGTGCCAGCAGTTTACACCCCCGGGAGGCTTTCTTT,CASSLHPREAFF
TRBJ2-1,TRBV19,-,TGTGCCAGTAGGCATGGGGCAGGGAGCTCCTACAATGAGCAGTTCTTC,CASRHGAGSSYNEQFF
TRBJ1-1,TRBV5-8,-,TGTGCCAGCAGCTTGGTTTTGGGGCTCCCTAACACTGAAGCTTTCTTT,CASSLVLGLPNTEAFF
TRBJ2-1,TRBV5-1,-,TGCGCCAGCAGCTCTGTCCGGGTTACCTACAATGAGCAGTTCTTC,CASSSVRVTYNEQFF
TRBJ2-3,TRBV7-2,-,TGTGCCAGCAGCTCCCGGACTGGGGGCACAGATACGCAGTATTTT,CASSSRTGGTDTQYF
TRBJ1-5,TRBV7-8,TRBD1,TGTGCCAGCAGCTTCAGGCGGCCCCAGGGACAGGGAAATCAGCCCCAGCATTTT,CASSFRRPQGQGNQPQHF
TRBJ1-6,TRBV7-9,TRBD1,TGTGCCAGCAGCTATCTAGGGGGCAATTCACCCCTCCACTTT,CASSYLGGNSPLHF
TRBJ1-1,TRBV7-3,-,TGTGCCAGCGGATCCTCACGGAACACTGAAGCTTTCTTT,CASGSSRNTEAFF